This T cell receptor beta chain emerged from a study of CD8+ T cells in alopecia areata. Whole-study findings and limits: Treatment with tofacitinib significantly lowered scalp clonality and reduced expanded CD8+ clones among the top 100.

To note about this clone: Its matching antigen is unknown.

cDNA reverse transcribed from extracted RNA served as the sequencing template. Assay used: immunoSEQ multiplex PCR; TCRdb lists only in-frame clones, some missing. Seen here are approximately 150,000 clones, roughly 60% observed once, and the top ten hold approximately 14%. The CDR3 is 12 residues long. Trimming cost V 4 bases and J 3 bases, with 8 bases left between them. Germline V gene lookup returns CDR1 SGHDT and CDR2 YYEEEE. The treatment here: oral pan-JAK inhibitor, 5-10 mg twice daily. The source is a human donor with alopecia areata. Source: CD4+ T cells sorted from blood, taken at week 24, from a patient treated with tofacitinib. This chain links TRBV5-6 with TRBJ2-7, with a weak D call TRBD1 (5 bases). The DNA of the CDR3 is TGTGCCAGCAGCCGTAGGGGCTACGAGCAGTACTTC. Its protein is CASSRRGYEQYF.